This T cell receptor beta chain emerged from a study of patients and donors after allogeneic stem cell transplantation. There are a few counts of this clonotype. Germline V gene data show CDR1 as SGHRS and CDR2 as YFSETQ. V was trimmed by 3 bases and J by 5 bases, leaving 23 bases between them. The CDR3 spans 17 residues. TCRdb independently ran MiXCR on the RT-PCR reads; one entry per CDR3 protein. The sample records just over 55,000 distinct CDR3 sequences, 10% to 15% being singletons. This clonotype originated in a human donor who was either an allogeneic HSCT recipient or a stem cell or donor lymphocyte infusion donor (not recorded which). It is not recorded whose cells these are; they may come from a transplant donor. The specimen was blood, either unsorted or a sorted T cell fraction (not recorded which). The chain combines TRBV5-1 with TRBJ1-1, with D possibly TRBD1 on 5 matching bases. CDR3 nucleotides: TGCGCCAGCAGCTCAGCTCCGACTCTCTTCAGGGATACTGAAGCTTTCTTT. It specifies CASSSAPTLFRDTEAFF.